This TCR beta chain was identified during a study of blood T cell repertoires in COVID-19 (dated by TCRdb to 2018 to 2021). The study in broad terms: Collaborator samples came from the United States, Italy and Spain and covered acute and convalescent phases of COVID-19. The material from the prospective study consisted of cDNA or gDNA derived from T cells, B-cell-depleted T cells, or PBMCs. Deeply sampled blood TCRbeta repertoires from subjects exposed to, actively infected with, or recovered from COVID-19 were included in the dataset. A freely available public database, intended as a resource for researchers studying the immune response to SARS-CoV-2, is where the repertoires were released. Samples came from the ongoing ImmuneRACE study (first 160 participants) plus 1,254 subjects from 6 global collaborators. The sample metadata nearly always contained a de-identified subject ID, COVID-19 status, age in years and sex. Where available, HLA class I and class II types were taken from metadata supplied by the sample provider and were not determined by assay-based typing. Results the study describes overall, beyond this receptor: Clinical and demographic metadata were provided uncurated, with the amount varying by source and participant.

As for this clone: The target of this receptor is not known. Base qualities are not provided; no much larger clone lies one nucleotide away.

TCRbeta CDR3 regions were amplified from genomic DNA by means of the immunoSEQ Assay, a bias-controlled multiplex PCR. For the original study's pipeline: Within the assay, amplification of reference gene primers was used to estimate how many nucleated cells each sample contained. To quantify the absolute abundance of each unique TCRbeta CDR3 rearrangement, sequence reads were collapsed and filtered. For each sample, productive Simpson clonality was calculated by taking the square root of Simpson's diversity index across productive rearrangements. This is the immuneACCESS table as TCRdb keeps it, with only in-frame sequences that have V and J called. A part of the clones is gone; compared with another copy, unresolved V genes explain less than half, and the rest is unexplained. V and J calls and clone size come straight from that table; D and trimming were deduced from the DNA. Recorded for this sample are about 270,000 clones; approximately 88% of them occurred a single time. Roughly 1.5% of the sample goes to the ten largest clones.

At the junction V is shortened by 1 base and J by 3 bases, with 7 bases in between. In the germline V gene, CDR1 corresponds to MDHEN and CDR2 to SYDVKM. Its CDR3 holds 14 amino acids, cysteine through phenylalanine. Only the CDR3 DNA stays, 42 bases, in frame from base 1. In Seattle, one collaborating source enrolled patients while the infection was active and tracked those patients longitudinally over the course of disease. Each collaborating institution followed its own protocols to collect whole blood in K2EDTA tubes. For TCRbeta analysis, collaborator samples were shipped as frozen whole blood, as isolated PBMCs, or as DNA extracted from either sample type.

The sequenced sample consisted of peripheral blood. Rearrangement joined TRBV28 to TRBJ1-3; no confident D gene assignment can be made. The receptor's source is a human donor with COVID-19, enrolled during active disease. The donor label of this sample is uncertain. The bases are TGTGCCAGCAGTTTATTAAGAGATGGAAACACCATATATTTT. Its coded protein is CASSLLRDGNTIYF.